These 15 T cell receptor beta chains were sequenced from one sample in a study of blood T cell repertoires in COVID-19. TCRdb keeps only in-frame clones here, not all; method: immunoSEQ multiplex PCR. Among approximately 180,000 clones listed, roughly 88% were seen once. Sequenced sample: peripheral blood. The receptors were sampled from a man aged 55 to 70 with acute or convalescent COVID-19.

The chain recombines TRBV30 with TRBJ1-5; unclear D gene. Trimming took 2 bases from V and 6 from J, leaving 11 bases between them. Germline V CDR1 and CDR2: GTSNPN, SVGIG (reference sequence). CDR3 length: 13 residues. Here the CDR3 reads CAWSKGSGQPQHF. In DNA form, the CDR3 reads TGTGCCTGGAGTAAAGGGAGCGGTCAGCCCCAGCATTTT.

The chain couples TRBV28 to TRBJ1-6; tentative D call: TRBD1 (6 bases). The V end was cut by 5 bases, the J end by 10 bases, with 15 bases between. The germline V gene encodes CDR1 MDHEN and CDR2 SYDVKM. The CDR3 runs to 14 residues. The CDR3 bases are TGTGCCAGCAGTCCAAAACAGGGAAAGTCACCCCTCCACTTT. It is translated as CASSPKQGKSPLHF.

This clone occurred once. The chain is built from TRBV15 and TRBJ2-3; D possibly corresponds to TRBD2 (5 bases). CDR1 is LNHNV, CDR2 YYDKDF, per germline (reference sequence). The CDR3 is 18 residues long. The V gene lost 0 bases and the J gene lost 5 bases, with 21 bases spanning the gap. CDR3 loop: CATSREDSGWARGDTQYF. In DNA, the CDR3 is TGTGCCACCAGCAGAGAAGATTCCGGCTGGGCCCGGGGAGATACGCAGTATTTT. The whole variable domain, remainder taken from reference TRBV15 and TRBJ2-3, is DAMVIQNPRYQVTQFGKPVTLSCSQTLNHNVMYWYQQKSSQAPKLLFHYYDKDFNNEADTPDNFQSRRPNTSFCFLDIRSPGLGDTAMYLCATSREDSGWARGDTQYFGPGTRLTVL.

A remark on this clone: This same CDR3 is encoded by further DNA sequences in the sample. CDR3 sequence reads: CASSLGRGETQYF. CDR3 in DNA: TGTGCCAGCAGCTTAGGGAGGGGAGAGACCCAGTACTTC. The chain is built from TRBV7-2 and TRBJ2-5; a possible D gene is TRBD2 (6 bases). V shed 1 base and J shed 4 bases, with 7 bases lying between them. Germline CDR1 reads SGHTA; CDR2 reads FQGNSA. This CDR3 comprises 13 residues.

The CDR3 reads CASSYGTSGRRSYEQYF. The DNA for the CDR3 is TGTGCCAGCAGCTACGGGACTAGCGGGAGGAGGTCCTACGAGCAGTACTTC. The chain carries TRBV28 and TRBJ2-7; 15 positions agree with TRBD2. Trimming at V came to 6 bases and at J to 1 base, leaving 7 bases not matched to a gene. The CDR3 has 17 residues. CDR1 is MDHEN, CDR2 SYDVKM, per germline.

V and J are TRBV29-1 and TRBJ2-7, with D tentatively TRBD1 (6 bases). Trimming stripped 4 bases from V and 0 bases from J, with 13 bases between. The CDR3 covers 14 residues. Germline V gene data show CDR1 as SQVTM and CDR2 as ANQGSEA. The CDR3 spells CSVAWTASSYEQYF. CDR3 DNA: TGCAGCGTTGCCTGGACAGCAAGCTCCTACGAGCAGTACTTC.

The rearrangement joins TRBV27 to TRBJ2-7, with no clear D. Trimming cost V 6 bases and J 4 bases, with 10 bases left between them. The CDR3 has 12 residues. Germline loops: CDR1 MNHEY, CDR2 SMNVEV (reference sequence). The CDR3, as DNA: TGTGCCAGCAGGCGTGGCGGATACGAGCAGTACTTC. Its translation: CASRRGGYEQYF.

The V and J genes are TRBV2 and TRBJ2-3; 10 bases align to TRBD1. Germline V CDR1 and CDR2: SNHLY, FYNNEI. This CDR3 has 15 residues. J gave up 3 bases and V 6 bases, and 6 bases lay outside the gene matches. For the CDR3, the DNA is TGTGCCAGCAGGACCGGGACAGGGGATACAGATACGCAGTATTTT. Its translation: CASRTGTGDTDTQYF.

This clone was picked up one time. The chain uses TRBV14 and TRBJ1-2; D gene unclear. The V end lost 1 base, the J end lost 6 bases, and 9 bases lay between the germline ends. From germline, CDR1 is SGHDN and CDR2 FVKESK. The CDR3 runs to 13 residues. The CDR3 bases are TGTGCCAGCAGCCAAGGACTGCGGCATGGCTACACCTTC. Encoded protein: CASSQGLRHGYTF.

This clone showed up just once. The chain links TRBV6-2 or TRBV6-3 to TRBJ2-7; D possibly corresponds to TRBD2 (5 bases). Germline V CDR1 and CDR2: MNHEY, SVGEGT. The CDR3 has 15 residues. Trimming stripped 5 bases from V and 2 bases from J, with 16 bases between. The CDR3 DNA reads TGTGCCAGCAGTCCCACTAGTAGCTACACCTACGAGCAGTACTTC. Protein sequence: CASSPTSSYTYEQYF.

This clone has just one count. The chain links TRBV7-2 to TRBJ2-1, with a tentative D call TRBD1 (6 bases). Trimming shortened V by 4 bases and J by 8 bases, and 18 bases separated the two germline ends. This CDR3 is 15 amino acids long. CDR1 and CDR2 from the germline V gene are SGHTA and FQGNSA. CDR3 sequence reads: CASSSRRGLWDEQFF. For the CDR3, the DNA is TGTGCCAGCAGCTCCCGCAGGGGCCTCTGGGATGAGCAGTTCTTC.

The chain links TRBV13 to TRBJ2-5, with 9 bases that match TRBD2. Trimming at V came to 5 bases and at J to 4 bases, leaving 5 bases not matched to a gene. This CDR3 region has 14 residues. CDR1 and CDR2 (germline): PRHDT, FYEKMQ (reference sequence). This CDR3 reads CASSIRAGGETQYF. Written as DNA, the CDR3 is TGTGCCAGCAGCATCCGAGCGGGGGGAGAGACCCAGTACTTC.

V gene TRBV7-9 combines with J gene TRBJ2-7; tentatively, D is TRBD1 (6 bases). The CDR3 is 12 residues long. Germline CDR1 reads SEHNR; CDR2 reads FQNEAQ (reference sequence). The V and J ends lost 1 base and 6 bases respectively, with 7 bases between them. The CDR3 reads CASSLGGGEQYF. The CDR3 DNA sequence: TGTGCCAGCAGCTTAGGAGGGGGCGAGCAGTACTTC.

Here the CDR3 reads CASSPDRQTTNEKLFF. The CDR3 DNA is TGTGCCAGCAGCCCGGACAGGCAGACAACTAATGAAAAACTGTTTTTT. The chain combines TRBV28 with TRBJ1-4; 7 bases are a match to TRBD1. The CDR3 is 16 amino acids. The V and J ends lost 6 bases and 0 bases, in that order; junction bases with no gene match: 7. The germline gives CDR1 MDHEN, CDR2 SYDVKM.

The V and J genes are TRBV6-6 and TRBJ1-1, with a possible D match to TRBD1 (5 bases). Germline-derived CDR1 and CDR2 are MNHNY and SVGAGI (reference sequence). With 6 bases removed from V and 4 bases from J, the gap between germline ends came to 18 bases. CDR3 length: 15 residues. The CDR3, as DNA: TGTGCCAGCAGAAAGACTCAGAACCAGGGCACTGAAGCTTTCTTT. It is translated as CASRKTQNQGTEAFF.